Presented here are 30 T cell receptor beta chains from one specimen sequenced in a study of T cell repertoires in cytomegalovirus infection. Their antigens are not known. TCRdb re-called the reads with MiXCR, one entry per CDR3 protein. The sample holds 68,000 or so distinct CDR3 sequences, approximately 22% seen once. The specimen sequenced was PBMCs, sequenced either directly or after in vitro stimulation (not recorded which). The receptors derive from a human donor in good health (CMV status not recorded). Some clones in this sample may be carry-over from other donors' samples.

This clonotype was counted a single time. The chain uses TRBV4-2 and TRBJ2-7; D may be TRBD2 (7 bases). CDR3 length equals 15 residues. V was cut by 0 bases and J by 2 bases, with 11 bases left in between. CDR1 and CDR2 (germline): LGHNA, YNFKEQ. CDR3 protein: CASSQERGRAYEQYF. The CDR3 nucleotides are TGTGCCAGCAGCCAAGAAAGGGGGAGGGCCTACGAGCAGTACTTC.

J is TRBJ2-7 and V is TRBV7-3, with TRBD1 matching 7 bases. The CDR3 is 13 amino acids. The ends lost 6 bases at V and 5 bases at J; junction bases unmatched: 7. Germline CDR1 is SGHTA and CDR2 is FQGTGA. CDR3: CASSPAGGDEQYF. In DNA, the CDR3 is TGTGCCAGCAGTCCAGCAGGGGGTGACGAGCAGTACTTC.

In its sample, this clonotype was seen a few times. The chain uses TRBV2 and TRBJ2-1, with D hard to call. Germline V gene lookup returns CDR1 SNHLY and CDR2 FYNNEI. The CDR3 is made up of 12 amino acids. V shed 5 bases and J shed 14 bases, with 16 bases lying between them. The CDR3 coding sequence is TGTGCCAGCAGTTGGTCAGAGGAGAGAGAGTTCTTC. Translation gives CASSWSEEREFF.

In DNA form, the CDR3 reads TGTGCCAGCAGCTCGGGGACCGATCAGCCCCAGCATTTT. It translates to CASSSGTDQPQHF. The rearrangement uses TRBV5-6 and TRBJ1-5; D possibly corresponds to TRBD1 (5 bases). V dropped 3 bases and J dropped 5 bases, with 9 bases sitting between them. The CDR3 runs to 13 residues. Germline assignment: CDR1 SGHDT and CDR2 YYEEEE. The full variable domain, in which reference TRBV5-6 and TRBJ1-5 provide the parts outside the CDR3, is DAGVTQSPTHLIKTRGQQVTLRCSPKSGHDTVSWYQQALGQGPQFIFQYYEEEERQRGNFPDRFSGHQFPNYSSELNVNALLLGDSALYLCASSSGTDQPQHFGDGTRLSIL.

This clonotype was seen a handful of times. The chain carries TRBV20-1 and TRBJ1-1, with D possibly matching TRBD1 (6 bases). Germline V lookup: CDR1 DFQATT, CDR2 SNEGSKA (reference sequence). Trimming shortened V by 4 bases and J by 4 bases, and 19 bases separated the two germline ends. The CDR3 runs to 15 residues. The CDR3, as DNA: TGCAGTGCTACGGATACAGGGTCGAGGAGCACTGAAGCTTTCTTT. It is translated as CSATDTGSRSTEAFF.

The CDR3 DNA sequence: TGTGCCAGCAGCCCGGCGGGAGCGGGGTTCGTCAATGAGCAGTTCTTC. Protein sequence: CASSPAGAGFVNEQFF. The J gene is TRBJ2-1, the V gene TRBV11-3; 7 bases match TRBD2. CDR3 size: 16 residues. Trimming at V came to 5 bases and at J to 6 bases, leaving 13 bases not matched to a gene. Looked up from germline, CDR1 is SGHNT and CDR2 is YENEEA.

The CDR3 nucleotides are TGCGCCAGCAGTGACCGCCGGTTCAGGGGTAATAATTCACCCCTCCACTTT. It specifies CASSDRRFRGNNSPLHF. J is TRBJ1-6 and V is TRBV4-1, with D tentatively TRBD1 (6 bases). Germline-derived CDR1 and CDR2 are MGHRA and YSYEKL. Deletions cut 6 bases from V and 5 bases from J, with 20 bases between. The CDR3 length is 17 residues.

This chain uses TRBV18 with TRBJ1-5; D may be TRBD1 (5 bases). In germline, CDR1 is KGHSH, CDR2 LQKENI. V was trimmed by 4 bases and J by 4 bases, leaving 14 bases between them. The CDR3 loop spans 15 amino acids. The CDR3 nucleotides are TGTGCCAGCTCACGCACAACAGGAATAAATCAGCCCCAGCATTTT. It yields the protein CASSRTTGINQPQHF.

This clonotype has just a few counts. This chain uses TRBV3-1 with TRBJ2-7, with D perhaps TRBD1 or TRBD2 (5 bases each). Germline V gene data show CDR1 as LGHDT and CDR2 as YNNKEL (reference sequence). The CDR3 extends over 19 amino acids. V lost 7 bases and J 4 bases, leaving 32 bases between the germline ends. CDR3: CASTPIRDHPSPPEYEQYV. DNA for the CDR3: TGTGCCAGCACCCCGATACGGGACCACCCGTCACCTCCGGAATACGAGCAGTACGTC.

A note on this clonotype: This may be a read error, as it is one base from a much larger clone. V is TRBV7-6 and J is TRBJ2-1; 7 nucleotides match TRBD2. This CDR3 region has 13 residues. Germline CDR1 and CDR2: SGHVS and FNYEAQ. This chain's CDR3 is CAGSRDYYNEQFF. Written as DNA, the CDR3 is TGTGCCGGCAGCAGGGACTACTACAATGAGCAGTTCTTC. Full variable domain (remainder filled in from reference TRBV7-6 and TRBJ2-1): GAGVSQSPRYKVTKRGQDVALRCDPISGHVSLYWYRQALGQGPEFLTYFNYEAQQDKSGLPNDRFSAERPEGSISTLTIQRTEQRDSAMYRCAGSRDYYNEQFFGPGTRLTVL.

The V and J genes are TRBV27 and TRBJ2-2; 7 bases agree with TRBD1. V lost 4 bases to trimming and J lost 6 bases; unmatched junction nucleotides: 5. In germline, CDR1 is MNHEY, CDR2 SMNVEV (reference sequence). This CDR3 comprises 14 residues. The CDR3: CASSYDRVAGELFF. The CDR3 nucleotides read TGTGCCAGCAGTTACGACAGGGTGGCCGGGGAGCTGTTTTTT.

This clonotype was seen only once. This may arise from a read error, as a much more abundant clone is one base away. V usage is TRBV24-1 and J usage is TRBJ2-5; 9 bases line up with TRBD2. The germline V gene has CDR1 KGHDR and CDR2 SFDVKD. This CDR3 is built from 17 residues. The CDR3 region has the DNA TGTGCCACCGGTGACCCCTTCCCGGGACTAGCACAAGAGACCCAGTACTTC. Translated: CATGDPFPGLAQETQYF.

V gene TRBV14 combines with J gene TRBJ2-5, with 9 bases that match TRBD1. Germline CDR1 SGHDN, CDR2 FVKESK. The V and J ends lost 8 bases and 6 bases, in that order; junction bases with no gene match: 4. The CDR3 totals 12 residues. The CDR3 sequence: CASGTGSQTQYF. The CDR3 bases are TGTGCCAGCGGGACAGGGAGTCAGACCCAGTACTTC.

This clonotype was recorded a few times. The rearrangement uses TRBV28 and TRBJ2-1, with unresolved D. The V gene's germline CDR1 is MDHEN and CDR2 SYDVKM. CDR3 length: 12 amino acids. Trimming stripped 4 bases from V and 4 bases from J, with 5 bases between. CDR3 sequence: CASSSLYNEQFF. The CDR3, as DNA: TGTGCCAGCAGTTCGCTATACAATGAGCAGTTCTTC.

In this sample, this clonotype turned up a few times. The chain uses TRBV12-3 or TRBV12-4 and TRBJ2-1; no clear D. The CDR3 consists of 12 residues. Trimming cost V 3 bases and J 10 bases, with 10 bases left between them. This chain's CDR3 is CASSLTGREQFF. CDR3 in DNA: TGTGCCAGCAGTTTGACCGGTCGAGAGCAGTTCTTC.

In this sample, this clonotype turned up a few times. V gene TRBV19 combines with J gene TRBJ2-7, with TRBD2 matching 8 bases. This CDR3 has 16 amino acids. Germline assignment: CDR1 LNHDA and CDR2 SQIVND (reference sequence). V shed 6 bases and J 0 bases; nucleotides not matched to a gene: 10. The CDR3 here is CASSSVLAASSYEQYF. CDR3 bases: TGTGCCAGTAGCTCGGTACTAGCGGCTAGCTCCTACGAGCAGTACTTC.

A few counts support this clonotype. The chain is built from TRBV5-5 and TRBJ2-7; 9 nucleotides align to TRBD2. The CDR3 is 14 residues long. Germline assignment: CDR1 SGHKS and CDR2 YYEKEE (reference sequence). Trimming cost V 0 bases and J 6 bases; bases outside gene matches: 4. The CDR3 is CASSLGSGSAEQYV. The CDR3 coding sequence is TGTGCCAGCAGCTTGGGTAGCGGGAGTGCCGAGCAGTACGTC.

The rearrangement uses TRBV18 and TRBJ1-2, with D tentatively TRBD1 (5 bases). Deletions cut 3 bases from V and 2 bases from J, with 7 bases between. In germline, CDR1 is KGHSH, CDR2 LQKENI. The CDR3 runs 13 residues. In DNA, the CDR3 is TGTGCCAGCTCACCGACAGAAAACTATGGCTACACCTTC. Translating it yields CASSPTENYGYTF.

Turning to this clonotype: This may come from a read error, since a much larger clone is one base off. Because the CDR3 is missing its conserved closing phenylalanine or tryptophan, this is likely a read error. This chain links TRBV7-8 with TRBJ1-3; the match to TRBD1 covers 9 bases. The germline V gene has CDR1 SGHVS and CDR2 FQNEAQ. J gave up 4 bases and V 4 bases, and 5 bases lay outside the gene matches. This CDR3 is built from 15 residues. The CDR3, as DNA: TGTGCCAGCAGCTCGGACAGGGGATCGGGAAACACCATATATTCT. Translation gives CASSSDRGSGNTIYS.

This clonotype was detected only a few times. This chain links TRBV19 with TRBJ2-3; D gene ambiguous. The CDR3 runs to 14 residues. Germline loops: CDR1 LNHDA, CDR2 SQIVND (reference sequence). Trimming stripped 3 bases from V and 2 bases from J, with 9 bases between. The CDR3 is CASSISPTTDTQYF. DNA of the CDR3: TGTGCCAGTAGTATCAGCCCGACCACAGATACGCAGTATTTT.

The CDR3 region is CASSSDKRTGAFF. Here the CDR3 DNA reads TGTGCCAGCAGTTCGGACAAGCGCACGGGGGCTTTCTTT. V is TRBV12-3 or TRBV12-4 and J is TRBJ1-1; possibly TRBD1 for D (5 bases). The CDR3 has 13 residues. V lost 4 bases to trimming and J lost 11 bases, with 17 bases between them.

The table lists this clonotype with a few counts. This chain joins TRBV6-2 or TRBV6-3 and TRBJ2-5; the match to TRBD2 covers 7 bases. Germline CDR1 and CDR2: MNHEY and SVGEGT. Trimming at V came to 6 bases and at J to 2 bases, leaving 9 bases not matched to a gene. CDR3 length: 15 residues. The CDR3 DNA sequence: TGTGCCAGCAGAAGCTACTTAGCGGGTCAAGAGACCCAGTACTTC. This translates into CASRSYLAGQETQYF.

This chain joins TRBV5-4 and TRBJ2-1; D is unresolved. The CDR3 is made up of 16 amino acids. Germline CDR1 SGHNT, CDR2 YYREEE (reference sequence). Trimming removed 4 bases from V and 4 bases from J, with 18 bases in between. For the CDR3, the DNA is TGTGCCAGCAGCCCCGACCGGACCCCAGGATACAATGAGCAGTTCTTC. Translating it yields CASSPDRTPGYNEQFF.

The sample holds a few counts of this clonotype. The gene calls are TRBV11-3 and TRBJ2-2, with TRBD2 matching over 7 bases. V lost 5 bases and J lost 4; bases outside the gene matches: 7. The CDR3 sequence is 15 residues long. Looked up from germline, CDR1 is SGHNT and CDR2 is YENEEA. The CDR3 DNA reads TGTGCCAGCAGCGCCCAGACTAGCCCCACCGGGGAGCTGTTTTTT. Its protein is CASSAQTSPTGELFF. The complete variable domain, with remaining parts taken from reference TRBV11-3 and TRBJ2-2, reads EAGVVQSPRYKIIEKKQPVAFWCNPISGHNTLYWYLQNLGQGPELLIRYENEEAVDDSQLPKDRFSAERLKGVDSTLKIQPAELGDSAVYLCASSAQTSPTGELFFGEGSRLTVL.

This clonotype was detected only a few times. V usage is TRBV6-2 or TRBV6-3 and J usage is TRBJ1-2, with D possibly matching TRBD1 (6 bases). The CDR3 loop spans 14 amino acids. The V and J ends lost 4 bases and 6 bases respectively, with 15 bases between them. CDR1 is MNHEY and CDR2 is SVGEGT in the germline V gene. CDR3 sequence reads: CASSSGDRFNGYTF. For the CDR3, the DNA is TGTGCCAGCAGTTCCGGCGACAGGTTTAATGGCTACACCTTC.

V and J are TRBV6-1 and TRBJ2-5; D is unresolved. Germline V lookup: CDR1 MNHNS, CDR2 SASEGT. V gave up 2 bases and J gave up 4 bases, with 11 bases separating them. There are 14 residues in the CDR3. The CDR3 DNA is TGTGCCAGCAGTGAATCGGCCAGACTAGAGACCCAGTACTTC. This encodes CASSESARLETQYF.

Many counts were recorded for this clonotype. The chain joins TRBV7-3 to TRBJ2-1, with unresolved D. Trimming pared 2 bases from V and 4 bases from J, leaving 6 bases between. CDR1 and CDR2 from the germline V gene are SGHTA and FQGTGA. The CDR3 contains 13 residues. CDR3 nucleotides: TGTGCCAGCAGCTTAGATCCGTACAATGAGCAGTTCTTC. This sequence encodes CASSLDPYNEQFF. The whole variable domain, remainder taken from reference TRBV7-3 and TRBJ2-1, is GAGVSQTPSNKVTEKGKYVELRCDPISGHTALYWYRQSLGQGPEFLIYFQGTGAADDSGLPNDRFFAVRPEGSVSTLKIQRTERGDSAVYLCASSLDPYNEQFFGPGTRLTVL.

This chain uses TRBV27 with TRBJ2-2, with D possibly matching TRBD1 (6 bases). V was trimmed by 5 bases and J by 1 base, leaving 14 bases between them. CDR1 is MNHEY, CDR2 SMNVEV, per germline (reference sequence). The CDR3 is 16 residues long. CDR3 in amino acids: CASSERRTVNTGELFF. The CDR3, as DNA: TGTGCCAGCAGTGAGCGTAGGACAGTGAACACCGGGGAGCTGTTTTTT.

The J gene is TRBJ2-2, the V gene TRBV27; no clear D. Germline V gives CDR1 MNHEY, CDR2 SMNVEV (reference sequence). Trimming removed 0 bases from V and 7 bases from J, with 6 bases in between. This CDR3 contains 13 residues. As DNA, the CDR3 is TGTGCCAGCAGTTTATCGAAGGGCGGGGAGCTGTTTTTT. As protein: CASSLSKGGELFF.

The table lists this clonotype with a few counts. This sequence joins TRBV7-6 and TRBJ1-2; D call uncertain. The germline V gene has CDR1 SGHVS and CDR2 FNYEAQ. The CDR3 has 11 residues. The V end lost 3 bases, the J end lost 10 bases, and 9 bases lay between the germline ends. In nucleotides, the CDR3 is TGTGCCAGCAGCTTGGACCTAAACTACACCTTC. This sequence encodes CASSLDLNYTF.